This TCR beta chain originates from a study of cytomegalovirus exposure and HLA in healthy donors. A few counts support this clone. Primers for the PCR totalled 60 Vbeta and 13 Jbeta. TCRdb's table, derived via immunoSEQ multiplex PCR, lists solely in-frame clones and lacks some. Found here are under 200,000 clones, around four fifths of them singletons; the top ten hold roughly 2.1%. The junction had 5 bases not matched to a gene; V was cut back by 2 bases and J by 3 bases. From germline, CDR1 is MDHEN and CDR2 SYDVKM. This CDR3 is 15 amino acids long. This clonotype was sampled from a man aged 18 to 29 in good health and CMV-seronegative. Input material: PBMCs. The chain couples TRBV28 to TRBJ2-7; TRBD1 aligns across 9 bases. DNA for the CDR3: TGTGCCAGCAGTTTAGGGGACAGGGACAACTACGAGCAGTACTTC. This gives the protein CASSLGDRDNYEQYF. The complete variable domain, with remaining parts taken from reference TRBV28 and TRBJ2-7, reads DVKVTQSSRYLVKRTGEKVFLECVQDMDHENMFWYRQDPGLGLRLIYFSYDVKMKEKGDIPEGYSVSREKKERFSLILESASTNQTSMYLCASSLGDRDNYEQYFGPGTRLTVT.